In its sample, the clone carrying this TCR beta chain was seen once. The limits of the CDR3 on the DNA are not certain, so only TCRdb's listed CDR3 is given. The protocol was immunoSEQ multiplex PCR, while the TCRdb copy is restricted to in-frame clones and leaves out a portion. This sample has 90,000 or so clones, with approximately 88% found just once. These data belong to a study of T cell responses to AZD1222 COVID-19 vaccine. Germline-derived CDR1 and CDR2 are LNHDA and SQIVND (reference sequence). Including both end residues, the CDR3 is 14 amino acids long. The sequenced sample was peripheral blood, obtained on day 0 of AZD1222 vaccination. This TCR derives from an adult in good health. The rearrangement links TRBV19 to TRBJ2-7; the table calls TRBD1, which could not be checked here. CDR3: CASTSDRDSYEQYF.